This passage covers 32 T cell receptor beta chains from one sample sequenced in a study of CD8+CD57+ T cells in acquired aplastic anemia. TCR beta VDJ and CDR3 were profiled, and genomic DNA was the template. TCRdb itself ran the reads through MiXCR, one entry per CDR3 protein. Of 130,000 or so distinct CDR3 sequences in the sample, 40% to 45% are singletons; the top ten hold 8% to 9.5%. Sequenced input: sorted CD4+, CD8+, or CD8+CD57+ T cells (not recorded which) from PBMCs. The receptors stem from a human donor in good health, serving as a control.

This clonotype was found many times. The chain joins TRBV2 to TRBJ1-2; 9 bases line up with TRBD1. Germline V gives CDR1 SNHLY, CDR2 FYNNEI. The trim removed 6 bases at V and 2 bases at J, leaving 7 bases unmatched. The CDR3 consists of 15 residues. The CDR3 DNA reads TGTGCCAGCAGCCCGCGGGGGACAGGGAACTATGGCTACACCTTC. Protein sequence: CASSPRGTGNYGYTF.

Many counts were recorded for this clonotype. The chain uses TRBV15 and TRBJ2-7; maybe TRBD2 (6 bases). The CDR3 extends over 17 amino acids. V dropped 1 base and J dropped 0 bases, with 16 bases sitting between them. Germline loops: CDR1 LNHNV, CDR2 YYDKDF (reference sequence). CDR3 protein: CATSRVYGTPNSYEQYF. The CDR3 DNA reads as TGTGCCACCAGCAGAGTCTACGGGACTCCCAACTCCTACGAGCAGTACTTC. Based on the CDR3 plus reference TRBV15 and TRBJ2-7, the full variable domain is DAMVIQNPRYQVTQFGKPVTLSCSQTLNHNVMYWYQQKSSQAPKLLFHYYDKDFNNEADTPDNFQSRRPNTSFCFLDIRSPGLGDTAMYLCATSRVYGTPNSYEQYFGPGTRLTVT.

This chain uses TRBV28 with TRBJ2-3, with 14 nucleotides matching TRBD2. The V segment lost 3 bases and the J segment 0 bases; nucleotides outside the gene matches: 14. The CDR3 contains 21 residues. The germline CDR1 and CDR2 sequences are MDHEN and SYDVKM. CDR3 amino acids: CASSFRGRWTSGGFSTDTQYF. CDR3 nucleotide sequence: TGTGCCAGCAGTTTCCGAGGGCGTTGGACTAGCGGGGGGTTTAGCACAGATACGCAGTATTTT.

This clonotype came up many times. The chain combines TRBV7-8 with TRBJ2-2; D possibly corresponds to TRBD2 (5 bases). This CDR3 has 15 amino acids. Germline CDR1 SGHVS, CDR2 FQNEAQ. V dropped 5 bases and J dropped 5 bases, with 15 bases sitting between them. CDR3 loop: CASSLPGRGTGELFF. CDR3 sequence (DNA): TGTGCCAGCAGCCTACCCGGACGGGGAACCGGGGAGCTGTTTTTT.

The CDR3 DNA reads TGTGCCAGCAGCCGTTCACGGACTAGCGGTAACGTTTACAATGAGCAGTTCTTC. Translation gives CASSRSRTSGNVYNEQFF. The chain recombines TRBV11-2 with TRBJ2-1; 10 positions agree with TRBD2. The CDR3 sequence is 18 residues long. CDR1 and CDR2 from the germline V gene are SGHAT and FQNNGV. Trimming removed 5 bases from V and 4 bases from J; junction bases left unmatched: 14. The variable domain in full, with the rest retrieved from reference TRBV11-2 and TRBJ2-1, is EAGVAQSPRYKIIEKRQSVAFWCNPISGHATLYWYQQILGQGPKLLIQFQNNGVVDDSQLPKDRFSAERLKGVDSTLKIQPAKLEDSAVYLCASSRSRTSGNVYNEQFFGPGTRLTVL.

J is TRBJ2-3 and V is TRBV7-8; TRBD2 matches 10 bases. Unmatched junction bases numbered 6, after V lost 6 bases and J lost 3 bases. Germline V gives CDR1 SGHVS, CDR2 FQNEAQ. CDR3 size: 15 residues. The CDR3 loop is CASSDGTSVTDTQYF. DNA for the CDR3: TGTGCCAGCAGTGATGGGACTAGCGTTACAGATACGCAGTATTTT.

V is TRBV7-9 and J is TRBJ1-2; D gene ambiguous. This CDR3 is built from 14 residues. Germline V lookup: CDR1 SEHNR, CDR2 FQNEAQ (reference sequence). Trimming stripped 5 bases from V and 3 bases from J, with 13 bases between. The CDR3: CASSRRQSDYGYTF. Written as DNA, the CDR3 is TGTGCCAGCAGCAGAAGACAAAGCGACTATGGCTACACCTTC.

This clonotype was seen many times. The rearrangement uses TRBV9 and TRBJ2-1, with D perhaps TRBD2 (5 bases). Trimming stripped 3 bases from V and 9 bases from J, with 13 bases between. CDR1 and CDR2 (germline): SGDLS, YYNGEE. The CDR3 loop spans 13 amino acids. DNA for the CDR3: TGTGCCAGCAGCGAGGACCTTCGGGGTGAGCAGTTCTTC. It translates to CASSEDLRGEQFF.

This clonotype was seen at least ten times. This chain links TRBV30 with TRBJ2-7; TRBD1 might be the D (6 bases). The germline V gene has CDR1 GTSNPN and CDR2 SVGIG (reference sequence). This CDR3 contains 13 residues. The V end lost 6 bases, the J end lost 0 bases, and 12 bases lay between the germline ends. The CDR3 DNA reads as TGTGCCTGCACGACAGGAAGCTCCTACGAGCAGTACTTC. Translating gives CACTTGSSYEQYF.

This clonotype came up many times. The chain employs TRBV30 and TRBJ1-1, with D uncertain. Trimming cost V 4 bases and J 4 bases, with 13 bases left between them. CDR3 length: 13 residues. Germline loops: CDR1 GTSNPN, CDR2 SVGIG (reference sequence). CDR3 sequence: CAWKPTVTTEAFF. For the CDR3, the DNA is TGTGCCTGGAAACCGACGGTGACCACTGAAGCTTTCTTT.

This clonotype was observed at least ten times. The chain has TRBV12-3 or TRBV12-4 and TRBJ2-2, with D hard to call. The CDR3 has 15 amino acids. With 3 bases removed from V and 4 bases from J, the gap between germline ends came to 12 bases. The CDR3 nucleotides are TGTGCCAGCAGTTTTCCCCACCCGGGCACCGGGGAGCTGTTTTTT. Translating it yields CASSFPHPGTGELFF.

This rearrangement joins TRBV12-3 or TRBV12-4 to TRBJ1-1; TRBD1 matches at 7 bases. V lost 10 bases to trimming and J lost 3 bases; unmatched junction nucleotides: 5. There are 12 residues in the CDR3. CDR3 nucleotide sequence: TGTGCCATCATAACAGGGGACACTGAAGCTTTCTTT. Residues: CAIITGDTEAFF.

This clonotype has just a few counts. The chain carries TRBV24-1 and TRBJ2-7; D is possibly TRBD1 (5 bases). The ends were cut back, 6 bases at V and 7 bases at J, with 15 bases in the middle. The CDR3 contains 13 residues. CDR1 is KGHDR and CDR2 is SFDVKD in the germline V gene. CDR3 coding DNA: TGTGCCACCAGTAAGACAGACTTGGGAGAGCAGTACTTC. Encoded protein: CATSKTDLGEQYF.

J is TRBJ2-5 and V is TRBV3-1; 14 nucleotides agree with TRBD2. Trimming took 4 bases from V and 0 from J; bases not matched to a gene: 7. Germline V gene sequence: CDR1 LGHDT, CDR2 YNNKEL (reference sequence). This CDR3 spans 18 amino acids. In DNA form, the CDR3 reads TGTGCCAGCAGCCGAAGACTAGCGGGGGGGTCGTACCAAGAGACCCAGTACTTC. Translated, it gives CASSRRLAGGSYQETQYF.

At least ten counts were recorded for this clonotype. CDR3 in amino acids: CATSDFRDSSYNEQFF. The CDR3 region has the DNA TGTGCCACCAGTGATTTTCGGGACAGTTCCTACAATGAGCAGTTCTTC. The V and J genes are TRBV24-1 and TRBJ2-1; 7 bases fit TRBD1. This CDR3 is built from 16 residues. J gave up 1 base and V 1 base, and 3 bases lay outside the gene matches. Germline V CDR1 and CDR2: KGHDR, SFDVKD.

This clonotype was recorded at least ten times. The chain links TRBV19 to TRBJ1-5, with D tentatively TRBD1 (5 bases). The CDR3 length is 13 residues. The germline V gene encodes CDR1 LNHDA and CDR2 SQIVND (reference sequence). Trimming stripped 6 bases from V and 4 bases from J, with 10 bases between. CDR3 sequence (DNA): TGTGCCAGTAGGACAGCGCCGAATCAGCCCCAGCATTTT. Amino acids: CASRTAPNQPQHF.

The table lists this clonotype with a few counts. A read error is possible here, since a much larger clone lies one base away. The chain couples TRBV5-1 to TRBJ2-7; D not certain. The V gene lost 3 bases and the J gene lost 3 bases, with 16 bases spanning the gap. The CDR3 contains 15 residues. The germline V gene has CDR1 SGHRS and CDR2 YFSETQ. The CDR3 region has the DNA TGCGCCAGCAGCTCTCCGACCCAGAGGATCTACGAGCAGTACTTC. This gives the protein CASSSPTQRIYEQYF.

This clonotype has at least ten counts. This sequence joins TRBV7-8 and TRBJ2-5; D gene uncertain. Trimming took 1 base from V and 0 from J, leaving 9 bases between them. The CDR3 is 15 amino acids. Germline CDR1 reads SGHVS; CDR2 reads FQNEAQ. The CDR3 sequence is CASSLEGGNQETQYF. The CDR3 DNA reads TGTGCCAGCAGCTTAGAGGGTGGGAACCAAGAGACCCAGTACTTC.

This chain uses TRBV6-1 with TRBJ1-5; 8 bases are shared with TRBD1. Trimming removed 8 bases from V and 0 bases from J; junction bases left unmatched: 6. The CDR3 is 15 residues long. CDR1 and CDR2 from the germline V gene are MNHNS and SASEGT. Here the CDR3 DNA reads TGTGCCAGCTCCGGACAGGGTTATAGCAATCAGCCCCAGCATTTT. Its protein is CASSGQGYSNQPQHF.

This clonotype was seen a few times. A clone one base away is much larger, so this may be a read error. The V call is TRBV6-1, the J call TRBJ1-2; 7 nucleotides agree with TRBD1. V lost 8 bases to trimming and J lost 12 bases; unmatched junction nucleotides: 15. CDR1 is MNHNS and CDR2 is SASEGT in the germline V gene. This CDR3 has 13 residues. CDR3 in amino acids: CASGQQGIYLHTF. CDR3 sequence (DNA): TGTGCCAGCGGGCAACAGGGGATCTACCTTCACACCTTC.

The chain has TRBV6-1 and TRBJ2-1; D is uncertain. Trimming pared 5 bases from V and 9 bases from J, leaving 11 bases between. Germline CDR1 is MNHNS and CDR2 is SASEGT. The CDR3 has 12 amino acids. CDR3 sequence (DNA): TGTGCCAGCAGTCAACCAGGTAGTGAGCAGTTCTTC. Translation: CASSQPGSEQFF.

This clonotype was counted at least ten times. The chain links TRBV10-2 to TRBJ2-3; 9 bases are shared with TRBD1. After removal of 8 bases from V and 3 bases from J, the junction contained 12 bases not matched to a gene. The CDR3 runs to 16 residues. Germline-derived CDR1 and CDR2 are WSHSY and SAAADI. CDR3 nucleotides: TGCGCCAGCGGAGCATCACAGGGGGCAGGTACAGATACGCAGTATTTT. It yields the protein CASGASQGAGTDTQYF.

In this sample, this clonotype turned up many times. The V gene is TRBV7-9, the J gene TRBJ1-1, with D hard to call. The germline CDR1 and CDR2 sequences are SEHNR and FQNEAQ (reference sequence). V was clipped by 5 bases and J by 3 bases, with 13 bases between them. The CDR3 has 14 amino acids. CDR3 DNA: TGTGCCAGCAGCCCCCATGGGAGGGACACTGAAGCTTTCTTT. Residues: CASSPHGRDTEAFF. The full variable domain, rest sourced from reference TRBV7-9 and TRBJ1-1, is DTGVSQNPRHKITKRGQNVTFRCDPISEHNRLYWYRQTLGQGPEFLTYFQNEAQLEKSRLLSDRFSAERPKGSFSTLEIQRTEQGDSAMYLCASSPHGRDTEAFFGQGTRLTVV.

The sample holds many counts of this clonotype. The chain combines TRBV12-3 or TRBV12-4 with TRBJ2-5, with D possibly called TRBD1 or TRBD2 (6 bases each). The CDR3 totals 15 residues. Trimming cost V 8 bases and J 5 bases, with 21 bases left between them. CDR3 bases: TGTGCCAGCTCACCGGGGGCCCAGATGGGGGAGACCCAGTACTTC. It is translated as CASSPGAQMGETQYF.

The V call is TRBV7-7, the J call TRBJ2-5; possibly TRBD1 or TRBD2 for D (5 bases each). Trimming stripped 8 bases from V and 2 bases from J, with 12 bases between. This CDR3 has 13 residues. Per germline, CDR1 SSHAT and CDR2 FNYEAQ (reference sequence). CDR3 sequence (DNA): TGTGCCAGCTCCAGGGACGAACAAGAGACCCAGTACTTC. This gives the protein CASSRDEQETQYF.

The chain joins TRBV11-2 to TRBJ1-6; D unresolved. The CDR3 consists of 16 residues. CDR1 is SGHAT, CDR2 FQNNGV, per germline. Trimming removed 1 base at V and 10 bases at J, with 17 bases between. The CDR3 coding sequence is TGTGCCAGCAGCTTAGGAGCTGGGCCGCGGGGATCACCCCTCCACTTT. This codes for CASSLGAGPRGSPLHF.

This clonotype was detected ten times or more. This chain links TRBV12-3 or TRBV12-4 with TRBJ2-7, with D perhaps matching TRBD1 or TRBD2 (5 bases each). This CDR3 is 13 amino acids long. Deletions cut 6 bases from V and 6 bases from J, with 15 bases between. Here the CDR3 DNA reads TGTGCCAGCAGCTCCTTTGTGGGGGTCGAGCAGTACTTC. It is translated as CASSSFVGVEQYF.

The V gene is TRBV12-3 or TRBV12-4, the J gene TRBJ1-2; D gene unclear. The CDR3 consists of 12 residues. V was pared by 5 bases and J by 7 bases, with 11 bases between. CDR3 loop: CASSRRASGYTF. The CDR3 coding sequence is TGTGCCAGCAGTCGAAGGGCCAGTGGCTACACCTTC.

This clonotype was picked up many times. The chain employs TRBV20-1 and TRBJ1-2, with a weak D call TRBD1 (5 bases). V was trimmed by 7 bases and J by 8 bases, leaving 20 bases between them. CDR1 is DFQATT, CDR2 SNEGSKA, per germline (reference sequence). The CDR3 is 13 amino acids. As DNA, the CDR3 is TGCAGTGGGAGGAGTCGCAGGGTAGGAGGCTACACCTTC. It encodes CSGRSRRVGGYTF.

This clonotype has a handful of counts. This could be a read error, since a much larger clone is one nucleotide away. This CDR3 is missing its conserved last phenylalanine or tryptophan, likely due to a read error. This chain links TRBV20-1 with TRBJ2-3; D remains unclear. The CDR3 extends over 14 amino acids. With 1 base removed from V and 7 bases from J, the gap between germline ends came to 15 bases. Per germline, CDR1 DFQATT and CDR2 SNEGSKA (reference sequence). The CDR3 sequence: CSARANTYSNTQYL. The CDR3 DNA reads as TGCAGTGCTAGAGCTAACACATATTCAAATACGCAGTATCTT.

For this clonotype: Since the CDR3 does not end with the conserved phenylalanine or tryptophan, this likely comes from a read error. Because the CDR3's place on the DNA is in doubt, the DNA is left out and the CDR3 is given as listed by TCRdb. The V call is TRBV19, the J call TRBJ1-6; the D call in the table, TRBD1, was not verified against the DNA. Germline CDR1 reads LNHDA; CDR2 reads SQIVND (reference sequence). The CDR3 extends over 8 residues, inclusive of both ends. The CDR3 is CASSTRGM.

The table lists this clonotype with a count of one. V usage is TRBV19 and J usage is TRBJ1-2, with 9 bases fitting TRBD1. Germline V gene data show CDR1 as LNHDA and CDR2 as SQIVND (reference sequence). V shed 6 bases and J 2 bases; nucleotides not matched to a gene: 7. The CDR3 extends over 15 amino acids. CDR3 amino acids: CASRLEQGANYGYTF. In DNA form, the CDR3 reads TGTGCCAGTAGGCTCGAACAGGGGGCGAACTATGGCTACACCTTC.